This T cell receptor beta chain was sequenced in a study of spatial heterogeneity in lung cancer. Study results and caveats: Resection saw ubiquitous expanded tumor TCRs appear in blood more than follow-up did.

Time point here: blood at routine non-recurrence follow-up after resection. Tumor, nontumor lung or frozen PBMC supplied whole RNA, sequenced without sorting. Each CDR3 protein gets one entry after TCRdb re-called the 5' RACE reads with MiXCR. The table includes more than 95,000 distinct CDR3 sequences, roughly an eighth detected once. As concerns this clonotype: What it binds is not known.

Germline V gene lookup returns CDR1 LGHDT and CDR2 YNNKEL (reference sequence). With 5 bases removed from V and 4 bases from J, the gap between germline ends came to 20 bases. This CDR3 has 17 residues. The starting material was PBMCs, obtained at follow-up. This clonotype originated in a male donor with early-stage non-small cell lung cancer. The chain combines TRBV3-1 with TRBJ1-4; D possibly corresponds to TRBD1 (5 bases). The CDR3 region is CASSVTRGQVHNEKLFF. CDR3 sequence (DNA): TGTGCCAGCAGCGTGACAAGGGGCCAAGTCCATAATGAAAAACTGTTTTTT. Full variable domain (missing parts from reference TRBV3-1 and TRBJ1-4): DTAVSQTPKYLVTQMGNDKSIKCEQNLGHDTMYWYKQDSKKFLKIMFSYNNKELIINETVPNRFSPKSPDKAHLNLHINSLELGDSAVYFCASSVTRGQVHNEKLFFGSGTQLSVL.